The present T cell receptor (beta chain) was sequenced within a study of T-cell reconstitution after alpha-beta-depleted transplantation in children. The germline gives CDR1 DFQATT, CDR2 SNEGSKA (reference sequence). V shed 1 base and J shed 8 bases, with 11 bases lying between them. This CDR3 comprises 12 residues. Unique molecular identifiers were built into the TCRbeta library. From the PCR reads, TCRdb called clonotypes with MiXCR, one entry per CDR3 protein. The data show about 91,000 distinct CDR3 sequences, more than 7% seen once. This sample comprised PBMCs from the stem cell graft donor, obtained from the stem cell graft. This TCR derives from a human donor who donated a stem cell graft to a child with congenital amegakaryocytic thrombocytopenia. The gene calls are TRBV20-1 and TRBJ1-2; unclear D gene. DNA for the CDR3: TGCAGTGCTAGAGTTCCTTCCTGGGGCTACACCTTC. It specifies CSARVPSWGYTF.